The clone carrying this T cell receptor (beta chain) was counted only a few times. Its cognate antigen is unknown. These data belong to a study of T-cell memory formation after mild COVID-19. About the study: There were largely donor-specific TCR clusters. Whole-study findings and limits: Clones contracting day 15 to 85 were balanced CD4/CD8; later expanders leaned CD4+. Clones which contracted sat mainly in CM and EM if CD4+, and in EMRA if CD8+.

Germline CDR1 SGHTA, CDR2 FQGTGA. V lost 1 base and J 0 bases, leaving 21 bases between the germline ends. The CDR3 extends over 19 amino acids. 5'RACE with constant-segment primers built TCRalpha and TCRbeta cDNA libraries with UMIs. MiXCR was run by TCRdb on the 5' RACE reads, yielding one entry per CDR3 protein. The table records approximately 300,000 distinct CDR3 sequences, around 8% of them present only once. The source material was PBMCs or a T cell subset sorted from them (not recorded which). The sequence was collected from a man aged 18 to 29 who had mild COVID-19 (a few samples of this study predate the infection). Cell type and time point are not known. The chain employs TRBV7-3 and TRBJ1-1, with D unclear. CDR3 amino acids: CASSLNSPRASHMNTEAFF. CDR3 nucleotides: TGTGCCAGCAGCTTAAACTCCCCGAGGGCCTCCCATATGAACACTGAAGCTTTCTTT.